A single sample gave rise to the 6 T cell receptor beta chains below, sequenced in a study of CXCR3-negative and CXCR3-positive naive CD8 T cells. TRB cDNA libraries were made by UMI-labeled 5' RACE. TCRdb processed the 5' RACE reads again and assigns one entry to each CDR3 protein, with no DNA. Recorded for this sample: around 29,000 distinct CDR3 sequences. The material sequenced was memory CD8+ T cells from blood. These receptors all come from a human donor in good health. Some clones in this sample may be carry-over from other donors' samples.

The chain combines TRBV7-9 with TRBJ2-3; no DNA is available, so the TRBD1 call from TCRdb remains unchecked. The length of the CDR3 is 14 residues. CDR1 SEHNR and CDR2 FQNEAQ come from the germline V gene (reference sequence). The chain's CDR3 is CASTPSGATDTQYF.

The rearrangement joins TRBV4-1 to TRBJ2-3. The germline CDR1 and CDR2 sequences are MGHRA and YSYEKL. The CDR3 consists of 15 residues. The CDR3 region is CASSQGLRYPDTQYF.

V and J are TRBV23-1 and TRBJ2-5; TCRdb designates TRBD2, a call that cannot be tested without DNA. TRBV23-1 is flagged as an ORF with uncertain function. CDR3 length: 18 residues. The CDR3 sequence is CASRAGTSGGTYQETQYF.

The chain combines TRBV5-1 with TRBJ2-2; as DNA is missing, the TRBD1 call by TCRdb cannot be tested. The V gene's germline CDR1 is SGHRS and CDR2 YFSETQ. CDR3 length equals 15 residues. CDR3: CASSLLQGMTGELFF.

The chain couples TRBV4-3 to TRBJ2-7. This CDR3 is 15 amino acids long. CDR1 is LGHNA and CDR2 is YSLEER in the germline V gene. CDR3 region: CASSQVEGISYEQYF.

This chain uses TRBV7-2 with TRBJ2-7; with no DNA, the TCRdb D assignment of TRBD2 cannot be verified. Germline V gene sequence: CDR1 SGHTA, CDR2 FQGNSA. CDR3 length equals 17 residues. CDR3 amino acids: CASSLPQTGTSGYEQYF.